The entry below gives a single TCR beta chain sequence along with its context. The target of this receptor is not known. Per-base quality was not reported, and no clone a single base away is much larger than it. Donors were healthy HIV-negative adults with no recently reported acute infections or vaccinations. Only Caucasian adults living in Nashville, Tennessee, USA were represented among the donors. Magnetic negative selection was used to enrich CD4+ T cells, after which naive cells were positively selected on CD45RA and the negative fraction became the memory subset. Blood was obtained by leukapheresis, after which PBMCs were separated by Ficoll-Histopaque density gradient centrifugation and cryopreserved in liquid nitrogen vapor phase. Purity and quantity of every magnetically sorted T cell population were checked by analytical flow cytometry. Each sorted fraction had its genomic DNA isolated and then quantified by UV absorbance on a Nanodrop 2000c.

This sample is drawn from a study of shared clonotypes between healthy human individuals (dated by TCRdb to 2019 to 2021). Turning to the overall study: The cohort comprised two women and a few men aged 18 to 49 years. For each donor, CD4 naive and CD4 memory were each run on three plates, CD8 naive on two plates, and CD8 memory on one plate. The study deeply sequenced blood TCR repertoires of roughly five healthy adults to estimate repertoire size and the extent of clonotype sharing between individuals. Libraries were prepared and TCR repertoires were sequenced by different laboratories using diverse techniques, in order to increase sequencing depth and limit assay-specific biases. Leukapheresis yielded between about 0.94 and 8.9 billion PBMCs per donor.

TCR CDR3 regions were amplified from genomic DNA by multiplex PCR using the deep immunoSEQ assay. Extracted genomic DNA from each cell subset was spread evenly across all wells of several immunoSEQ 96-well plates, with each plate serving as a replicate. For sorted subsets, each replicate PCR was loaded with about 0.2 ug genomic DNA, equivalent to 32,000 or so T cell genomes. The purified libraries were quantified using a Qubit 3.0 fluorometer, sized with a Bioanalyzer 2100, and then quantified again using the KAPA Library Quantification kit. Every immunoSEQ 96-well plate was sequenced on a dedicated single-read 150-cycle Illumina NextSeq 550 flow cell. The paper's processing steps were these. The immunoSEQ output contained only junctional sequences without quality scores, so filtering could not match that applied to full-length reads. Sequences were annotated with PyIR, a Python wrapper for IgBLAST v1.9, using IMGT germline references to assign V/J genes and CDR3. Reads with weak V/J assignments (E-value above 1e-6), missing CDR3, stop codons, out-of-frame junctions, or ambiguous translated residues were removed. V3J clonotypes were defined by identical inferred V gene, J gene, and CDR3 amino acid sequence. To compute the percentage overlap between repertoires, the number of shared unique clonotypes was divided by the size of the smaller repertoire. Repertoire richness was assessed with RTK rarefaction, the Chao1 estimator, and Recon v2.1 estimates of unobserved clonotypes. Generation probabilities were computed with OLGA for all TCRbeta clonotypes obtained by the gDNA method from a few donors. Held by TCRdb, this immuneACCESS table contains in-frame sequences only and omits some clones. Under half of the omission traces to an unresolved V gene where checked; the cause of the rest is unknown. That table is the source of V, J and clone size, and D and trimming were worked out from the DNA. The sample yields about 520,000 clones; about 96% were counted once. About 0.059% of the sample is in the top ten clones.

Findings and caveats that apply to the study as a whole: Sampling was limited to blood, and TCR repertoires in tissue likely differ from TCR repertoires in blood. Compared with non-shared clonotypes, the clonotypes found in all four sorted-subset donors had higher generation probabilities. Sharing across a few donors was observed for approximately 4.6% of naive CD4, 3% to 4% of naive CD8, 2.3% of memory CD4, and around 0.42% of memory CD8 clonotypes. Based on pairwise subsampling, the degree of clonotype sharing among donors was expected to be affected by sequencing depth. Estimated clonotype richness was generally larger for naive than for memory subsets. Even with the large sequencing depth, rarefaction of the sorted-subset datasets indicated that sequencing was incomplete. Because the study included a small number of donors, the genetic and exposure-history diversity represented was limited.

The clonotype comes from a woman aged 30 to 39 in good health. The sequencing input was naive CD4+ T cells sorted from blood. Reading the label with the study, this specimen's cell subset or site is: CD45RA+ positively selected.

The nucleotides are TGTGCCAGCAGTCCTGGTCTAGCGGAGCAGTTCTTC. It translates as CASSPGLAEQFF. Recombination linked TRBV28 to TRBJ2-1; the D region possibly corresponds to TRBD2 (6 bases align). CDR1 and CDR2 (MDHEN, SYDVKM) derive from the germline V gene. The CDR3 numbers 12 residues from cysteine through phenylalanine. The sequence is cut down to CDR3 DNA, 36 bases in frame from base 1. The V and J ends are trimmed by 5 bases and 10 bases, leaving 12 bases between them.